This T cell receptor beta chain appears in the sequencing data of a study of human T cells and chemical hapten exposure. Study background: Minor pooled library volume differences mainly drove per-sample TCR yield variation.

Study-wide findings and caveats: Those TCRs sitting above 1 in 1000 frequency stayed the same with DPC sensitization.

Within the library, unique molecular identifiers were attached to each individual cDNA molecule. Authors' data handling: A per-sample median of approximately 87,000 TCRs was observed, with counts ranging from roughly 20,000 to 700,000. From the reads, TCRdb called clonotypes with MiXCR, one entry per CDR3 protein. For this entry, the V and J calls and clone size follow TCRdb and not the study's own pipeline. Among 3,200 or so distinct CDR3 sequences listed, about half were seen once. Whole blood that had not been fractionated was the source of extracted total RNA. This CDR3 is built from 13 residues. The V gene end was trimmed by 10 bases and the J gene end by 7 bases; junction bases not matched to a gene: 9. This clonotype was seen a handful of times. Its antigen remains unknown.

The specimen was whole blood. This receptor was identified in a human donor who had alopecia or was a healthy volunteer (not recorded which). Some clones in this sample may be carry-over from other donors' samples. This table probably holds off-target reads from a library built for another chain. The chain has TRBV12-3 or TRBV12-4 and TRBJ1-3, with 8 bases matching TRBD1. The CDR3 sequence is CATGQGSGNTIYF. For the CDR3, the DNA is TGTGCCACCGGACAGGGTAGTGGGAACACCATATATTTT.